This T cell receptor (beta chain) appears in the sequencing data of a study of T cell responses to AZD1222 COVID-19 vaccine (dated by TCRdb to about 2021). Study-wide context: Because spike-specific TCR depth and breadth did not differ between the two schedules, AZD1222 recipients who got a second dose at roughly 4 weeks were pooled with those who got a second dose at roughly 12 weeks. Trial participants were enrolled by age into subgroups of 18-55, 56-69 and 70-plus years, and around 150, 29 and 61 TCR-sequenced participants, respectively, were included in these subgroups. TCR sequencing was performed for 230 to 250 trial participants, of whom 207 were given two doses of AZD1222 and around 25 were given two doses of MenACWY control vaccine.

The time point label corresponds to: baseline before first vaccination. The vaccinee samples were drawn from two UK trials, COV001 and COV002, one of which was a single-blind randomized controlled phase 2/3 trial testing AZD1222 (ChAdOx1 nCoV-19) in healthy adults. For TCRbeta chain sequencing, PBMC samples were collected from trial participants at day 0 and at day 28 after the second dose. Study-wide conclusions, independent of this receptor: In the small 56-69-year group, the increase in depth fell short of significance, most likely because of low power. Conclusions about previously exposed vaccinees are limited because only five to seven AZD1222 recipients were SARS-CoV-2 seropositive at baseline. A significant rise in spike-specific TCR breadth and depth was observed after two AZD1222 doses relative to day 0 and relative to MenACWY recipients. Participants were mostly white British, with more females than males. The authors suggested clonal diversity may have been underestimated. The whole spike protein was spanned by vaccine-associated CD4 TCRs, and dominant responses were seen in regions 160-218 and 743-854. Nearly half of unique spike-specific TCRs reportedly recognized epitopes outside regions mutated in the B.1.351 and B.1.1.7 variants. Because no day 14 peak-response samples were available, the repertoires could be characterized only after the peak T cell response.

V is pared back by 0 bases and J by 6 bases, with 12 bases lying between the germline termini. The CDR3 numbers 14 residues from cysteine through phenylalanine. Just the 42-base CDR3 DNA is kept, in frame starting at base 1. CDR1 and CDR2 were assigned from the germline V gene (reference sequence) as LGHDT and YNNKEL. The CDR3 regions of human TCRbeta chains were subjected to immunosequencing. In the paper's pipeline: TCRs in the repertoires were matched against a reference library of SARS-CoV-2-specific TCRs that had been generated with the MIRA antigen-specificity platform. Breadth meant the fraction of unique TCRs that were SARS-CoV-2-associated, whereas depth meant the fraction of total T cells that were SARS-CoV-2-associated. Using the MIRA data, each spike-specific TCR was mapped to the spike region that the TCR reacts to and placed in a CD4 or CD8 class. Log10-transformed breadth and depth values were compared by one-way ANOVA with Sidak's multiple comparisons tests. What TCRdb holds here is the immuneACCESS table cut down to in-frame rearrangements. Part of the clones is not present; checked against another copy, under half of the missing clones reflect an unresolved V gene, and the others are unexplained. V and J calls and clone size are those listed in that table; D and trimming were worked out from the DNA. This sample has 84,000 or so clones in its table, and 70% to 90% of those were observed once. The ten largest clonotypes hold about 1.6% of the sample.

This clone has more than one count but fewer than ten. Its specific antigen is unknown. The sample holds no much larger clone one base away, and base qualities are not on file. The source was peripheral blood, collected on day 0 of AZD1222 vaccination. The source is an adult in good health. This sequence uses TRBV3-1 (or the pseudogene TRBV3-2) and TRBJ2-7, with the D gene call left open. The DNA reads TGTGCCAGCAGCCAAGATCCCAGGACGGGCGAGCAGTACTTC. Translated, this gives CASSQDPRTGEQYF.